This is a list of T cell receptor beta chains from one sample in a study of T and B cells in COVID-19 patients. Using its own MiXCR run on the multiplex PCR reads, TCRdb lists one record per CDR3 protein. The profile covers roughly 11,000 distinct CDR3 sequences, with about 31% appearing a single time and around 28% taken by the ten largest. Sequencing was done on a sample of blood. The receptors shown here come from a human donor who had recovered from COVID-19. Both conserved end residues are part of each CDR3. A D gene is named only where the DNA matches it firmly. A clone size is listed for some rows: how often the clone was seen (once, few, many), or a class if it is expanded.

j_gene	d_gene	abundance	v_gene	CDR3aa	CDR3nt
TRBJ2-3	NA	NA	TRBV5-1	CASSMDRPDTQYF	TGCGCCAGCAGCATGGACAGACCAGATACGCAGTATTTT
TRBJ2-3	NA	NA	TRBV19	CASRGGRSGSTDTQYF	TGTGCCAGCAGGGGGGGGAGGAGCGGGAGTACCGATACGCAGTATTTT
TRBJ1-2	NA	once	TRBV29-1	CSVEDRRYGFTF	TGCAGCGTCGAGGATAGGAGGTATGGCTTCACCTTC
TRBJ2-7	TRBD2	many	TRBV27	CASSRLPSGVSYEQYF	TGTGCCAGCAGTCGACTACCTAGCGGAGTTTCCTACGAGCAGTACTTC
TRBJ2-5	NA	few	TRBV12-3/TRBV12-4	CASGIHGRRETQYF	TGTGCCAGCGGCATTCACGGGAGAAGAGAGACCCAGTACTTC
TRBJ1-2	TRBD1	many	TRBV27	CASLPQGQAAYGYTF	TGTGCCAGCCTTCCTCAAGGACAGGCAGCCTATGGCTACACCTTC
TRBJ2-3	NA	medium-sized	TRBV19	CASSPGQGGTDTQYF	TGTGCCAGTAGCCCTGGACAGGGAGGGACAGATACGCAGTATTTT
TRBJ2-3	TRBD2	few	TRBV6-2/TRBV6-3	CASSYSKSGSLDTQYF	TGTGCCAGCAGTTACTCGAAGAGCGGGAGTCTTGATACGCAGTATTTT
TRBJ2-3	TRBD2	NA	TRBV29-1	CSVGLAGDTQYF	TGCAGCGTGGGACTAGCGGGAGATACGCAGTATTTT
TRBJ1-2	NA	few	TRBV18	CASSPPGRDNGYTF	TGTGCCAGCTCACCCCCCGGACGAGATAATGGCTACACCTTC
TRBJ1-2	NA	NA	TRBV30	CAWSTRQTHGYTF	TGTGCCTGGAGTACGAGGCAAACCCATGGCTACACCTTC
TRBJ2-5	TRBD2	NA	TRBV6-2/TRBV6-3	CASSYGLAGGTRERLAQYF	TGTGCCAGCAGTTACGGACTAGCGGGCGGGACACGGGAGAGACTGGCCCAGTACTTC
TRBJ2-5	NA	NA	TRBV5-4	CASSPDGSVRTQYF	TGTGCCAGCAGCCCGGACGGATCTGTGAGGACCCAGTACTTC
TRBJ1-5	NA	NA	TRBV5-5	CASSRASHQPQHF	TGTGCCAGCTCCCGGGCCTCGCATCAGCCCCAGCATTTT
TRBJ2-1	TRBD2	few	TRBV7-9	CASSPNLAGSYNEQFF	TGTGCCAGCAGCCCTAACTTAGCGGGCTCCTACAATGAGCAGTTCTTC
TRBJ1-2	NA	NA	TRBV6-5	CASSYTRTVAYGYTF	TGTGCCAGCAGTTACACACGGACAGTCGCCTATGGCTACACCTTC
TRBJ2-1	TRBD1	NA	TRBV7-9	CASSETGTGICEQFF	TGTGCCAGCAGCGAAACCGGGACAGGGATCTGTGAGCAGTTCTTC
TRBJ2-2	TRBD1	many	TRBV6-2/TRBV6-3	CASSPRTGVGGELFF	TGTGCCAGCAGTCCAAGGACAGGGGTCGGGGGGGAGCTGTTTTTT
TRBJ1-3	NA	many	TRBV19	CASSIDSSGNTIYF	TGTGCCAGTAGTATAGACAGCTCTGGAAACACCATATATTTT
TRBJ2-3	TRBD2	many	TRBV12-3/TRBV12-4	CASRLSGRASDTQYF	TGTGCCAGCAGACTCAGCGGGAGGGCATCAGATACGCAGTATTTT
TRBJ2-7	NA	NA	TRBV5-6	CASSLYAWTYEQYF	TGTGCCAGCAGCTTGTACGCGTGGACTTACGAGCAGTACTTC
TRBJ2-7	NA	many	TRBV6-5	CASTANYEQYF	TGTGCCAGCACAGCCAACTACGAGCAGTACTTC
TRBJ1-2	NA	many	TRBV12-3/TRBV12-4	CASSLTGAIGYTF	TGTGCCAGCAGTTTAACTGGGGCGATTGGCTACACCTTC
TRBJ2-7	TRBD1	medium-sized	TRBV19	CASNGQGGSGEQYF	TGTGCCAGTAATGGACAGGGAGGCTCGGGCGAGCAGTACTTC
TRBJ2-1	TRBD2	few	TRBV7-3	CASSPNRAGGPYNEQFF	TGTGCCAGCAGCCCAAATCGGGCGGGAGGTCCCTACAATGAGCAGTTCTTC
TRBJ2-2	NA	medium-sized	TRBV18	CASSPDTGELFF	TGTGCCAGCTCACCAGATACCGGGGAGCTGTTTTTT
TRBJ2-2	NA	few	TRBV24-1	CATSGDTGELFF	TGTGCCACCAGTGGGGACACCGGGGAGCTGTTTTTT